This T cell receptor (delta chain) comes out of a study of γδ T cells in repeated Plasmodium falciparum infection. Looking at the study overall: Some Malian samples span acute malaria episodes; others come from no-transmission periods. General study findings and limits: Donors in Mali lived in a small rural village, largely one ethnic group. Over time and infection, Vgamma9/Vdelta2+ repertoires remained highly stable and polyclonal.

As to this clone: No antigen is known for it. TCRdb pairs this DNA with a much larger clone's protein that differs at residue 7, likely a read error; the protein shown was translated from the DNA.

Vgamma9/Vdelta2+ and Vdelta2-negative gammadelta T cells were flow-sorted from PBMC for bulk sequencing. V was clipped by 0 bases and J by 0 bases; unmatched bases: 39. This CDR3 comprises 26 residues. The V gene's germline CDR1 is TVYSNPD and CDR2 GDNSRS (reference sequence). TCRdb re-called the multiplex PCR reads with CATT. The sample consists of 80,000 to 95,000 delta-chain clones, under 1.5% of them appearing once. The J gene is TRDJ1, the V gene TRDV3; 8 positions match TRDD2. TCRdb is silent on the J gene; assignment here came from matching the DNA to germline. The TCR originated in a pool of human donors (malaria-infected and uninfected, not separated). The sample was gamma-delta T cells from blood. The CDR3 protein is CAFSSVYTSYTRRVDIPRYDTDKLIF. The CDR3 DNA reads TGTGCCTTTAGCTCCGTCTATACTTCCTACACACGGAGGGTGGACATACCCAGATATGACACCGATAAACTCATCTTT.